This entry concerns a single T cell receptor (beta chain). Its matching antigen is unknown. The sample holds other DNA sequences that translate to the same CDR3. The data originate from a study of shared clonotypes between healthy human individuals. Findings and limits, study-wide: Around 4.7% was the fraction of naive CD4 clonotypes found shared across several donors. Among donors, clonotype sharing was expected to be affected by sequencing depth. Naive subsets generally exceeded memory subsets in estimated richness.

The naive CD8 fraction comprised CD45RO-negative cells positively selected for CCR7 and excluded terminally differentiated effector memory CD45RA+ cells. Only Caucasian adults living in Nashville, Tennessee made up the donor group. Repertoires were generated with immunoSEQ multiplex PCR, while TCRdb's copy carries only in-frame clones and drops some. The sample holds 700,000 to 950,000 clones, about 96% seen once. CDR1 is ENHRY, CDR2 SYGVKD, per germline. With 0 bases removed from V and 6 bases from J, the gap between germline ends came to 3 bases. The CDR3 covers 11 residues. The rearrangement joins TRBV10-3 to TRBJ2-7, with D uncertain. This clonotype originated in a young man in good health. Sequenced material: naive CD8+ T cells sorted from blood. Here the CDR3 DNA reads TGTGCCATCAGTGAGTCCGGCGAGCAGTACTTC. Its protein product is CAISESGEQYF.